The 22 T cell receptor beta chains below come from one sample, sequenced in a study of blood T cell repertoires in COVID-19. Method: immunoSEQ multiplex PCR; TCRdb's copy keeps in-frame clones and lacks some. The sample has fewer than 150,000 clones; 81% are singletons. The specimen sequenced was peripheral blood. These receptors all come from a man aged 45-60 years with acute or convalescent COVID-19.

The V gene is TRBV7-2, the J gene TRBJ2-2, with TRBD2 matching over 9 bases. CDR1 SGHTA and CDR2 FQGNSA come from the germline V gene. After removal of 2 bases from V and 1 base from J, the junction contained 8 bases not matched to a gene. The CDR3 covers 18 residues. The CDR3 sequence: CASSLTHIAGENTGELFF. CDR3 nucleotide sequence: TGTGCCAGCAGCTTAACCCACATAGCGGGGGAGAACACCGGGGAGCTGTTTTTT.

The gene calls are TRBV27 and TRBJ2-1; 10 nucleotides line up with TRBD2. The germline CDR1 and CDR2 sequences are MNHEY and SMNVEV (reference sequence). The CDR3 is 16 residues long. Trimming at V came to 5 bases and at J to 4 bases, leaving 8 bases not matched to a gene. The CDR3 DNA follows: TGTGCCAGCAGTGGAGCGGGGGGGCCCGAATACAATGAGCAGTTCTTC. Its protein product is CASSGAGGPEYNEQFF.

This chain links TRBV7-3 with TRBJ1-6; D uncertain. The ends were cut back, 2 bases at V and 7 bases at J, with 9 bases in the middle. The CDR3 covers 14 residues. The V gene's germline CDR1 is SGHTA and CDR2 FQGTGA. The CDR3 nucleotides are TGTGCCAGCAGCTTAGGGCAGCTCAATTCACCCCTCCACTTT. Amino acid sequence: CASSLGQLNSPLHF.

The chain uses TRBV18 and TRBJ1-4; tentatively, D is TRBD1 (6 bases). The V and J ends lost 1 base and 3 bases respectively, with 9 bases between them. CDR1 is KGHSH and CDR2 is LQKENI in the germline V gene. The CDR3 is 15 amino acids. This CDR3 is CASSPRTASNEKLFF. The CDR3 DNA is TGTGCCAGCTCACCACGGACAGCTTCTAATGAAAAACTGTTTTTT.

The chain joins TRBV30 to TRBJ2-3; D is undetermined. V dropped 5 bases and J dropped 3 bases, with 12 bases sitting between them. The CDR3 extends over 13 amino acids. Germline CDR1 is GTSNPN and CDR2 is SVGIG (reference sequence). The CDR3 region has the DNA TGTGCCTGGTCCCCGGGTGTGACAGATACGCAGTATTTT. This gives the protein CAWSPGVTDTQYF.

This chain uses TRBV6-2 or TRBV6-3 with TRBJ2-1; a possible D gene is TRBD2 (6 bases). The germline V gene encodes CDR1 MNHEY and CDR2 SVGEGT. The CDR3 length is 14 residues. With 2 bases removed from V and 8 bases from J, the gap between germline ends came to 13 bases. The CDR3 nucleotides read TGTGCCAGCAGTTACCAGGGACTCGCCCATGAGCAGTTCTTC. Amino acid sequence: CASSYQGLAHEQFF.

V and J are TRBV7-3 and TRBJ2-1; D may be TRBD2 (5 bases). Germline values: CDR1 SGHTA, CDR2 FQGTGA. V was trimmed by 5 bases and J by 7 bases, leaving 21 bases between them. This CDR3 comprises 16 residues. Here the CDR3 reads CASSPGRRTGRNEQFF. CDR3 in DNA: TGTGCCAGCAGCCCGGGTAGGAGGACCGGGCGGAATGAGCAGTTCTTC.

To note about this clone: The sample carries other DNA sequences with the same CDR3. This chain links TRBV5-1 with TRBJ1-5; the match to TRBD1 covers 7 bases. Unmatched junction bases numbered 2, after V lost 0 bases and J lost 2 bases. This CDR3 comprises 15 residues. Germline CDR1 SGHRS, CDR2 YFSETQ. In DNA, the CDR3 is TGCGCCAGCAGCTTGGACGGACAGGGCAATCAGCCCCAGCATTTT. Amino acids: CASSLDGQGNQPQHF.

The chain joins TRBV9 to TRBJ1-1; D perhaps matches TRBD1 (5 bases). Trimming cost V 4 bases and J 11 bases, with 21 bases left between them. Germline CDR1 is SGDLS and CDR2 is YYNGEE. The length of the CDR3 is 14 residues. The CDR3 DNA follows: TGTGCCAGCAGCCGAGAACAGGATAACACTCGGGCTTTCTTT. This codes for CASSREQDNTRAFF.

This chain links TRBV7-9 with TRBJ1-2; D is possibly TRBD1 (6 bases). Germline V gives CDR1 SEHNR, CDR2 FQNEAQ (reference sequence). V gave up 2 bases and J gave up 4 bases, with 11 bases separating them. The CDR3 has 14 residues. CDR3 in amino acids: CASSLTGSGYGYTF. CDR3 coding DNA: TGTGCCAGCAGCTTAACAGGGTCTGGCTATGGCTACACCTTC.

The gene calls are TRBV5-1 and TRBJ2-3; TRBD2 matches at 9 bases. This CDR3 has 15 amino acids. V lost 2 bases, J lost 3 bases, and 4 bases stayed unmatched. Germline assignment: CDR1 SGHRS and CDR2 YFSETQ. The chain's CDR3 is CASSFSGGGTDTQYF. CDR3 coding DNA: TGCGCCAGCAGCTTTAGCGGGGGAGGAACAGATACGCAGTATTTT.

J is TRBJ2-3 and V is TRBV5-1; 14 bases agree with TRBD2. With 0 bases clipped from V and 2 bases from J, the junction kept 8 bases outside the gene matches. This CDR3 is 19 amino acids long. Germline CDR1 reads SGHRS; CDR2 reads YFSETQ. The CDR3 sequence: CASSLATGTSGGSTDTQYF. The CDR3 coding sequence is TGCGCCAGCAGCTTGGCAACCGGGACTAGCGGGGGATCCACAGATACGCAGTATTTT.

This clone was found once. The chain couples TRBV5-5 to TRBJ2-3, with 11 bases aligning to TRBD2. The CDR3 contains 16 residues. The V segment lost 3 bases and the J segment 4 bases; nucleotides outside the gene matches: 7. The germline CDR1 and CDR2 sequences are SGHKS and YYEKEE (reference sequence). The CDR3: CASSSPLAGGADTQYF. In DNA, the CDR3 is TGTGCCAGCAGCTCCCCCCTAGCGGGGGGCGCAGATACGCAGTATTTT.

The chain couples TRBV10-3 to TRBJ2-3, with 8 bases that match TRBD1. V gave up 6 bases and J gave up 2 bases; unmatched junction bases: 4. Germline V gene lookup returns CDR1 ENHRY and CDR2 SYGVKD. The CDR3 consists of 14 residues. The CDR3 region has the DNA TGTGCCATCAGCCCGACAGGGGACACAGATACGCAGTATTTT. It codes for CAISPTGDTDTQYF.

The rearrangement uses TRBV5-3 and TRBJ2-5, with D possibly matching TRBD1 (8 bases). TRBV5-3 is an ORF, and what it does is uncertain. The CDR3 is 17 amino acids. V lost 1 base, J lost 4 bases, and 20 bases lay in between. This CDR3 is CARSLSPNRGGRETQYF. CDR3 coding DNA: TGTGCCAGAAGCTTGTCGCCTAACAGGGGGGGGCGAGAGACCCAGTACTTC.

The chain is built from TRBV12-3 or TRBV12-4 and TRBJ1-1; no clear D gene. This CDR3 contains 13 residues. The V and J ends lost 3 bases and 3 bases respectively, with 8 bases between them. The CDR3, as DNA: TGTGCCAGCAGTTTCCGTCCGGACACTGAAGCTTTCTTT. It is translated as CASSFRPDTEAFF.

CDR3 protein: CASSSLASVSYEQYF. CDR3 sequence (DNA): TGTGCCAGCAGCTCCCTCGCTAGCGTCTCCTACGAGCAGTACTTC. V gene TRBV5-6 combines with J gene TRBJ2-7; tentative D call: TRBD2 (6 bases). V was clipped by 3 bases and J by 0 bases, with 13 bases between them. Germline lookup yields CDR1 SGHDT and CDR2 YYEEEE. The CDR3 totals 15 residues. The variable domain in full, with the rest retrieved from reference TRBV5-6 and TRBJ2-7, is DAGVTQSPTHLIKTRGQQVTLRCSPKSGHDTVSWYQQALGQGPQFIFQYYEEEERQRGNFPDRFSGHQFPNYSSELNVNALLLGDSALYLCASSSLASVSYEQYFGPGTRLTVT.

The genes are TRBV5-1 and TRBJ2-3; 10 positions agree with TRBD2. The CDR3 totals 16 residues. With V trimmed by 4 bases and J by 3 bases, 8 bases remained unmatched. Germline V gene lookup returns CDR1 SGHRS and CDR2 YFSETQ. The CDR3 loop reads CASSTIAGGGTDTQYF. The DNA of the CDR3 is TGCGCCAGCAGCACAATAGCGGGGGGAGGAACAGATACGCAGTATTTT.

The chain links TRBV9 to TRBJ1-1; perhaps TRBD1 as D (6 bases). CDR1 is SGDLS and CDR2 is YYNGEE in the germline V gene. V dropped 2 bases and J dropped 1 base, with 9 bases sitting between them. The CDR3 is 14 residues long. As DNA, the CDR3 is TGTGCCAGCAGCGTTTCAGGGGAGAACACTGAAGCTTTCTTT. Translated, it gives CASSVSGENTEAFF.

This clone was detected a few times. V and J are TRBV1 and TRBJ2-2; no check of the table's D call, TRBD2, against the DNA was made. TRBV1 is tagged as a pseudogene. The CDR3 covers 15 residues. The CDR3 sequence is CTSSQIAGGTGELFF. The CDR3, as DNA: TGCACCAGCAGCCAGATAGCGGGGGGCACCGGGGAGCTGTTTTTT.

The chain employs TRBV19 and TRBJ1-1, with D possibly matching TRBD1 (5 bases). Trimming left V 5 bases short and J 1 base short, with 17 bases between. Looked up from germline, CDR1 is LNHDA and CDR2 is SQIVND (reference sequence). CDR3 size: 16 residues. The CDR3 here is CASSRSVWGPNTEAFF. CDR3 coding DNA: TGTGCCAGTAGTCGATCCGTGTGGGGCCCGAACACTGAAGCTTTCTTT.

The chain links TRBV19 to TRBJ1-2; possibly TRBD1 for D (6 bases). The CDR3 length is 14 residues. V was clipped by 2 bases and J by 1 base, with 8 bases between them. The germline gives CDR1 LNHDA, CDR2 SQIVND (reference sequence). This chain's CDR3 is CASSIPGDNYGYTF. CDR3 DNA: TGTGCCAGTAGTATACCAGGGGATAACTATGGCTACACCTTC.